A single sample is the source of the 4 T cell receptor beta chains below, sequenced in a study of blood T cell repertoires in COVID-19. The assay was immunoSEQ multiplex PCR, and TCRdb's table has in-frame clones only and misses some. The table lists about 670,000 clones, 85% to 90% of them singletons. Sequenced: peripheral blood. These TCRs come from a woman between 18 and 30 years old with acute or convalescent COVID-19.

The J gene is TRBJ2-3, the V gene TRBV6-5; a weak D match, TRBD2 (6 bases). Germline assignment: CDR1 MNHEY and CDR2 SVGAGI. The germline V and J ends were trimmed by 8 bases and 2 bases, with 17 bases remaining between them. The CDR3 contains 15 residues. CDR3 sequence: CASGSRRGNTDTQYF. CDR3 in DNA: TGTGCCAGCGGCTCCAGGCGGGGCAACACAGATACGCAGTATTTT.

J is TRBJ2-7 and V is TRBV2, with D possibly matching TRBD1 (5 bases). Looked up from germline, CDR1 is SNHLY and CDR2 is FYNNEI. The CDR3 length is 13 residues. V lost 1 base and J lost 3, with 7 bases in between. The CDR3 region is CASSEGGIYEQYF. CDR3 in DNA: TGTGCCAGCAGTGAAGGGGGCATCTACGAGCAGTACTTC.

This clone has just one count. V and J are TRBV7-2 and TRBJ1-5; D call uncertain. Trimming took 1 base from V and 1 from J, leaving 8 bases between them. The CDR3 is made up of 15 amino acids. The germline gives CDR1 SGHTA, CDR2 FQGNSA. The CDR3 is CASSLVGESNQPQHF. CDR3 DNA sequence: TGTGCCAGCAGCTTAGTGGGAGAGAGCAATCAGCCCCAGCATTTT. Together with reference TRBV7-2 and TRBJ1-5, the CDR3 gives the full variable domain: GAGVSQSPSNKVTEKGKDVELRCDPISGHTALYWYRQSLGQGLEFLIYFQGNSAPDKSGLPSDRFSAERTGGSVSTLTIQRTQQEDSAVYLCASSLVGESNQPQHFGDGTRLSIL.

The chain links TRBV6-5 to TRBJ1-3; D not resolved. V was pared by 0 bases and J by 5 bases, with 8 bases between. In germline, CDR1 is MNHEY, CDR2 SVGAGI. This CDR3 spans 14 amino acids. The chain's CDR3 is CASSYSGLRNTIYF. The CDR3 nucleotides are TGTGCCAGCAGTTACTCCGGGTTAAGAAACACCATATATTTT.